A single sample gave rise to the 15 T cell receptor beta chains below, sequenced in a study of shared clonotypes between healthy human individuals. The data were produced by immunoSEQ multiplex PCR, yet TCRdb's version contains in-frame clones alone and is incomplete. The profile shows some 1 million clones, 75% of them singletons. Material: memory CD4+ T cells sorted from blood. Noted subset: CD45RA-negative fraction. These receptor sequences come from a man younger than 30 in good health.

The chain is built from TRBV7-9 and TRBJ2-3; 13 bases fit TRBD2. Trimming cost V 4 bases and J 3 bases; bases outside gene matches: 4. CDR1 and CDR2 from the germline V gene are SEHNR and FQNEAQ (reference sequence). The CDR3 contains 16 residues. CDR3 sequence (DNA): TGTGCCAGCAGCTATGGACTAGCGGGGGAAACAGATACGCAGTATTTT. This codes for CASSYGLAGETDTQYF. Complete variable domain (other parts from reference TRBV7-9 and TRBJ2-3): DTGVSQNPRHKITKRGQNVTFRCDPISEHNRLYWYRQTLGQGPEFLTYFQNEAQLEKSRLLSDRFSAERPKGSFSTLEIQRTEQGDSAMYLCASSYGLAGETDTQYFGPGTRLTVL.

V and J are TRBV6-5 and TRBJ1-1, with 7 bases aligning to TRBD1. There are 14 residues in the CDR3. V lost 5 bases to trimming and J lost 2 bases; unmatched junction nucleotides: 5. Germline values: CDR1 MNHEY, CDR2 SVGAGI. The CDR3 nucleotides read TGTGCCAGCAGTCCACGGACAGGAAACACTGAAGCTTTCTTT. It yields the protein CASSPRTGNTEAFF.

The chain is built from TRBV4-1 and TRBJ1-2, with TRBD1 matching 7 bases. The V and J ends lost 0 bases and 5 bases, in that order; junction bases with no gene match: 12. CDR1 is MGHRA, CDR2 YSYEKL, per germline. This CDR3 is 17 amino acids long. Here the CDR3 reads CASSQEEASGGWYGYTF. As DNA, the CDR3 is TGCGCCAGCAGCCAAGAAGAGGCGTCAGGGGGTTGGTATGGCTACACCTTC.

The chain employs TRBV10-3 and TRBJ2-3; 8 positions agree with TRBD2. Germline V lookup: CDR1 ENHRY, CDR2 SYGVKD. The CDR3 is made up of 14 amino acids. Trimming took 7 bases from V and 5 from J; bases not matched to a gene: 8. This chain's CDR3 is CAIKISGVGDTQYF. The CDR3 nucleotides are TGTGCCATCAAGATTAGCGGGGTGGGAGATACGCAGTATTTT.

This chain uses TRBV5-5 with TRBJ1-6; weak D call: TRBD1 (5 bases). V lost 5 bases to trimming and J lost 7 bases, with 16 bases between them. Germline assignment: CDR1 SGHKS and CDR2 YYEKEE (reference sequence). The CDR3 totals 15 residues. The CDR3 nucleotides are TGTGCCAGCAGGAACCAGAGGGGCAGAAATTCACCCCTCCACTTT. This gives the protein CASRNQRGRNSPLHF. The full variable domain, with the rest looked up from reference TRBV5-5 and TRBJ1-6, is DAGVTQSPTHLIKTRGQQVTLRCSPISGHKSVSWYQQVLGQGPQFIFQYYEKEERGRGNFPDRFSARQFPNYSSELNVNALLLGDSALYLCASRNQRGRNSPLHFGNGTRLTVT.

This clone was seen just once. The gene calls are TRBV6-1 and TRBJ2-7, with D uncertain. Germline CDR1 and CDR2: MNHNS and SASEGT. This CDR3 is built from 15 residues. The V gene lost 0 bases and the J gene lost 4 bases, with 13 bases spanning the gap. CDR3 bases: TGTGCCAGCAGTGAAGCGGGCGGAACCTATTACGAGCAGTACTTC. The encoded protein is CASSEAGGTYYEQYF.

The chain carries TRBV4-3 and TRBJ2-2, with no clear D. Between the trimmed V and J ends, which lost 2 bases and 1 base, there was a span of 5 bases. The CDR3 sequence is 14 residues long. Germline loops: CDR1 LGHNA, CDR2 YSLEER. Here the CDR3 reads CASSQSVNTGELFF. The DNA for the CDR3 is TGCGCCAGCAGCCAATCCGTGAACACCGGGGAGCTGTTTTTT.

For this clone: A read error is possible here, since a much larger clone lies one base away. The V call is TRBV18, the J call TRBJ2-5; D uncertain. The V end was cut by 8 bases, the J end by 0 bases, with 4 bases between. The V gene's germline CDR1 is KGHSH and CDR2 LQKENI. The CDR3 length is 11 residues. The DNA for the CDR3 is TGTGCCAGCAGGTACCAAGAGACCCAGTACTTC. Its protein is CASRYQETQYF.

As for this clone: This same CDR3 is encoded by further DNA sequences in the sample. The gene calls are TRBV5-1 and TRBJ1-2; D is unresolved. CDR1 is SGHRS and CDR2 is YFSETQ in the germline V gene. Trimming cost V 5 bases and J 0 bases, with 8 bases left between them. This CDR3 is 13 amino acids long. The chain's CDR3 is CASSSGANYGYTF. CDR3 bases: TGCGCCAGCAGTTCCGGAGCTAACTATGGCTACACCTTC.

This chain uses TRBV29-1 with TRBJ1-2; 9 nucleotides align to TRBD1. Germline CDR1 reads SQVTM; CDR2 reads ANQGSEA. The CDR3 covers 13 residues. Germline trimming cut 7 bases from V and 4 bases from J; bases unmatched to any gene: 7. The CDR3 region is CSGGTGRTYGYTF. In DNA, the CDR3 is TGCAGCGGGGGGACAGGGAGAACCTATGGCTACACCTTC.

The chain carries TRBV28 and TRBJ1-2; D may be TRBD1 (5 bases). The germline V gene encodes CDR1 MDHEN and CDR2 SYDVKM. The CDR3 runs to 15 residues. Trimming removed 7 bases at V and 4 bases at J, with 19 bases between. The CDR3 DNA follows: TGTGCCAGCACCACTGGGGCGGGGCGGGCCTATGGCTACACCTTC. This codes for CASTTGAGRAYGYTF.

In the case of this clone: The same CDR3 is also encoded by other DNA sequences in this sample. The chain is built from TRBV18 and TRBJ1-1, with a weak D call TRBD1 (6 bases). The CDR3 contains 14 residues. The V gene's germline CDR1 is KGHSH and CDR2 LQKENI. Trimming stripped 2 bases from V and 1 base from J, with 8 bases between. CDR3 region: CASSPTQGNTEAFF. The CDR3 DNA follows: TGTGCCAGCTCACCAACACAGGGGAACACTGAAGCTTTCTTT.

This clone was seen just once. This chain connects TRBV5-5 to TRBJ1-4, with D unclear. V was pared by 4 bases and J by 3 bases, with 10 bases between. Germline V gives CDR1 SGHKS, CDR2 YYEKEE (reference sequence). The CDR3 spans 14 residues. Here the CDR3 reads CASSQGSANEKLFF. CDR3 nucleotide sequence: TGTGCCAGCAGCCAAGGGTCTGCTAATGAAAAACTGTTTTTT.

This clone was recorded at least ten times. This chain connects TRBV4-3 to TRBJ2-7, with D uncertain. The germline V gene encodes CDR1 LGHNA and CDR2 YSLEER. The V and J ends lost 2 bases and 4 bases respectively, with 12 bases between them. The CDR3 covers 14 residues. The CDR3 protein is CASSQQTGPYEQYF. DNA of the CDR3: TGCGCCAGCAGCCAACAAACCGGACCTTACGAGCAGTACTTC.

In its sample, this clone was seen many times. V and J are TRBV10-3 and TRBJ1-5; possibly TRBD1 for D (6 bases). Trimming pared 3 bases from V and 3 bases from J, leaving 12 bases between. Germline CDR1 is ENHRY and CDR2 is SYGVKD. The CDR3 extends over 15 amino acids. The CDR3 loop reads CAISEGGAVNQPQHF. CDR3 nucleotide sequence: TGTGCCATCAGTGAAGGGGGGGCCGTCAATCAGCCCCAGCATTTT.